What follows describes a single T cell receptor beta chain. Its target is unknown. The authors ran the assay at deep level. Clones were sequenced by immunoSEQ multiplex PCR, and TCRdb holds only the in-frame ones, with some missing. This sample has 1.5 million to 1.9 million clones; 98% occur once, and the top ten carry approximately 0.44%. This sample is drawn from a study of shared clonotypes between healthy human individuals. Study-level points and caveats: Sequencing depth was expected to influence donor clonotype sharing. What rarefaction showed was incomplete sorted-subset sequencing despite large depth.

The donors, all of them Caucasian adults, lived in Nashville, Tennessee. Germline V lookup: CDR1 MDHEN, CDR2 SYDVKM. V gave up 1 base and J gave up 7 bases, with 8 bases separating them. This CDR3 comprises 13 residues. Sequencing input: naive CD4+ T cells sorted from blood. Subset: CD45RA+ positively selected. The receptor's source is a man aged 25 to 40 in good health. J is TRBJ1-5 and V is TRBV28; no clear D. The CDR3 region has the DNA TGTGCCAGCAGTTTATCTGGGATCCAGCCCCAGCATTTT. Protein sequence: CASSLSGIQPQHF. The full variable domain, rest sourced from reference TRBV28 and TRBJ1-5, is DVKVTQSSRYLVKRTGEKVFLECVQDMDHENMFWYRQDPGLGLRLIYFSYDVKMKEKGDIPEGYSVSREKKERFSLILESASTNQTSMYLCASSLSGIQPQHFGDGTRLSIL.